This record concerns one T cell receptor (beta chain) sequence. This clonotype has only a few counts. This receptor's antigen is unknown. No base quality information exists; no much larger clone differs at one position. The sample originates from a study of CD8 T cells in ankylosing spondylitis (dated by TCRdb to 2015 to 2018). Looking at the study overall: To find TCR variants linked to disease, the study profiled T cell receptor beta repertoires in ankylosing spondylitis patients and healthy donors. The full study cohort was made up of approximately 24 ankylosing spondylitis patients and roughly 100 healthy donors. Peripheral blood was sampled, and synovial fluid was additionally collected from ankylosing spondylitis patients.

The research as a whole found: The disease-linked clones had a CD8+ phenotype and were found at relatively low frequencies in peripheral blood. Some TCR beta motif variants had previously been reported in synovial fluid and blood of reactive arthritis patients, which suggested common disease-initiation mechanisms. The disease-linked clones were reported as significantly enriched in matched synovial fluid samples from ankylosing spondylitis patients. Blood from ankylosing spondylitis patients appeared to be characterized by a TCR beta motif composed of 7 to 9 highly homologous amino acid variants.

Synovial fluid samples were matched to blood samples from the same ankylosing spondylitis patients. Data came from an Illumina HiSeq 2500. Quantitative 5'-RACE with molecular barcodes was the method used to prepare the TCR beta libraries. Per the original workflow: A new computational method, built on a probabilistic model of VDJ rearrangement, was used to identify disease-linked TCR variants. TCRdb reprocessing: public reads trimmed at Q25 with fastp, clones called with MiXCR, in-frame beta chains kept. Each CDR3 protein gets just one entry, which takes the most common genes and DNA from the rows behind it. The V and J calls, along with clone size, are taken from TCRdb and not from the paper's own processing. The sample table holds approximately 39,000 distinct CDR3 sequences, of which approximately 10% were seen once. 20% of the sample belongs to the ten largest clones. V ends up 1 base short and J 5 bases short, with an unmatched junction base count of 5. For CDR1 and CDR2, the germline V gene lists SGDLS and YYNGEE. From its cysteine to its phenylalanine, the CDR3 spans 15 amino acids. Only the CDR3 DNA is retained, 45 bases long and in frame from the first base.

The source of this sequence is a male donor with ankylosing spondylitis. Source material: synovial fluid, either unsorted or a sorted T cell fraction (not recorded which). The rearranged chain carries TRBV9 and TRBJ2-1, and 8 junctional nucleotides match TRBD2. CDR3 reads: CASSVKAGVDNEQFF. The sequenced DNA is TGTGCCAGCAGCGTAAAAGCGGGAGTTGACAATGAGCAGTTCTTC.